A single sample gave rise to the 32 T cell receptor beta chains below, sequenced in a study of T cells in Graves' hyperthyroidism and ophthalmopathy. RNA transcripts served as the template for amplifying TCR beta CDR3 regions. HTBI primers were the set used in a first-round RT-PCR of the TCR CDR3. TCRdb reprocessed the multiplex PCR reads via MiXCR and lists one record per CDR3 protein. This sample has over 300,000 distinct CDR3 sequences; approximately 13% occur once, and the top ten carry approximately 9.9%. The material sequenced was blood. These receptors all come from a woman aged 55-75 years with Graves' hyperthyroidism.

This clonotype was counted at least ten times. The chain has TRBV12-3 or TRBV12-4 and TRBJ2-7; 7 bases are a match to TRBD2. The V segment lost 3 bases and the J segment 0 bases; nucleotides outside the gene matches: 2. The CDR3 has 14 residues. The CDR3 loop is CASSFGGYSYEQYF. CDR3 DNA: TGTGCCAGCAGTTTCGGGGGGTACTCCTACGAGCAGTACTTC.

The gene calls are TRBV2 and TRBJ1-4; maybe TRBD1 (5 bases). The ends were cut back, 6 bases at V and 0 bases at J, with 14 bases in the middle. The germline V gene encodes CDR1 SNHLY and CDR2 FYNNEI. The CDR3 spans 16 residues. Here the CDR3 reads CASRWTTAATNEKLFF. CDR3 in DNA: TGTGCCAGCAGGTGGACGACAGCCGCAACTAATGAAAAACTGTTTTTT.

V and J are TRBV7-3 and TRBJ2-5, with D maybe TRBD1 (5 bases). V lost 3 bases to trimming and J lost 5 bases, with 13 bases between them. The CDR3 covers 14 residues. The germline gives CDR1 SGHTA, CDR2 FQGTGA. CDR3: CASSFTGSWETQYF. The CDR3 nucleotides read TGTGCCAGCAGCTTCACAGGATCGTGGGAGACCCAGTACTTC.

CDR3 in DNA: TGCGCCAGCAGCGAGGGGTGGGGGCTGGATACGCAGTATTTT. It translates to CASSEGWGLDTQYF. The chain combines TRBV5-1 with TRBJ2-3, with D possibly matching TRBD1 (6 bases). CDR3 length: 14 residues. Germline-derived CDR1 and CDR2 are SGHRS and YFSETQ. Trimming cost V 4 bases and J 6 bases, with 15 bases left between them.

At least ten counts were recorded for this clonotype. CDR3 in DNA: TGTGCCAGCTCACCACGAACAGACTCCTACGAGCAGTACTTC. This encodes CASSPRTDSYEQYF. This chain connects TRBV18 to TRBJ2-7; D is unclear. Looked up from germline, CDR1 is KGHSH and CDR2 is LQKENI. Trimming took 1 base from V and 0 from J, leaving 7 bases between them. The CDR3 totals 14 residues. Full variable domain (outside the CDR3, taken from reference TRBV18 and TRBJ2-7): NAGVMQNPRHLVRRRGQEARLRCSPMKGHSHVYWYRQLPEEGLKFMVYLQKENIIDESGMPKERFSAEFPKEGPSILRIQQVVRGDSAAYFCASSPRTDSYEQYFGPGTRLTVT.

This clonotype was found many times. The J gene is TRBJ2-2, the V gene TRBV6-1; 9 bases match TRBD1. Germline trimming cut 8 bases from V and 6 bases from J; bases unmatched to any gene: 4. CDR3 length equals 13 residues. Germline V gene lookup returns CDR1 MNHNS and CDR2 SASEGT. For the CDR3, the DNA is TGTGCCAGCCGGGACAGGGCGGCCGGGGAGCTGTTTTTT. Translating it yields CASRDRAAGELFF.

The chain employs TRBV5-5 and TRBJ2-7; no firm D call. V lost 3 bases and J lost 0, with 13 bases in between. This CDR3 contains 15 residues. Germline CDR1 and CDR2: SGHKS and YYEKEE (reference sequence). The CDR3 region has the DNA TGTGCCAGCAGCTATGGTAGCCTCCCCTCCTACGAGCAGTACTTC. Protein product: CASSYGSLPSYEQYF. The full variable domain, in which reference TRBV5-5 and TRBJ2-7 provide the parts outside the CDR3, is DAGVTQSPTHLIKTRGQQVTLRCSPISGHKSVSWYQQVLGQGPQFIFQYYEKEERGRGNFPDRFSARQFPNYSSELNVNALLLGDSALYLCASSYGSLPSYEQYFGPGTRLTVT.

This clonotype was counted only a few times. The rearrangement uses TRBV14 and TRBJ1-4, with a weak D call TRBD1 (5 bases). The V and J ends lost 0 bases and 4 bases respectively, with 9 bases between them. CDR1 and CDR2 from the germline V gene are SGHDN and FVKESK. The CDR3 loop spans 15 amino acids. The CDR3 reads CASSQEGRVNEKLFF. CDR3 DNA: TGTGCCAGCAGCCAAGAAGGCAGGGTTAATGAAAAACTGTTTTTT.

This clonotype was seen repeatedly, ten times or more. The CDR3 coding sequence is TGTGCCAGCAGACCGACAGGGCGGTCCTACGAGCAGTACTTC. Translating gives CASRPTGRSYEQYF. The V gene is TRBV6-1, the J gene TRBJ2-7, with 7 nucleotides matching TRBD1. V dropped 6 bases and J dropped 1; count of bases not matched to a gene: 6. Germline V lookup: CDR1 MNHNS, CDR2 SASEGT. The CDR3 is 14 residues long.

This clonotype occurred once. This may stem from a read error, because a much larger clone lies one nucleotide away. V is TRBV12-3 or TRBV12-4 and J is TRBJ2-2; D is possibly TRBD2 (6 bases). The CDR3 sequence is 14 residues long. The CDR3 DNA reads TGTGCCAGCAGTCTGGGACTGAGCACCGGGGGGCTGTTTTTT. It is translated as CASSLGLSTGGLFF.

Ten or more counts support this clonotype. This chain joins TRBV3-1 and TRBJ1-2; 10 positions match TRBD1. With 3 bases clipped from V and 6 bases from J, the junction kept 4 bases outside the gene matches. From germline, CDR1 is LGHDT and CDR2 YNNKEL (reference sequence). The CDR3 consists of 14 residues. The CDR3 spells CASSHWGQGNGYTF. DNA of the CDR3: TGTGCCAGCAGCCACTGGGGACAGGGGAATGGCTACACCTTC.

This clonotype was recorded at least ten times. This chain links TRBV5-6 with TRBJ2-7; TRBD1 might be the D (6 bases). Germline V gene data show CDR1 as SGHDT and CDR2 as YYEEEE. V dropped 4 bases and J dropped 4 bases, with 21 bases sitting between them. This CDR3 contains 16 residues. The CDR3 protein is CASSARGQGSRYEQYF. As DNA, the CDR3 is TGTGCCAGCAGCGCCCGCGGGCAGGGGAGCAGGTACGAGCAGTACTTC.

This clonotype was counted a few times. A read error may produce the germline difference seen at one junction end. This CDR3 is CAGSYGSRLVMKQYF. The CDR3 DNA is TGTGCCGGCAGTTATGGGTCGCGGTTAGTGATGAAACAGTACTTC. The rearrangement links TRBV28 to TRBJ2-5; D remains ambiguous. Germline V lookup: CDR1 MDHEN, CDR2 SYDVKM. CDR3 length: 15 amino acids.

This clonotype came up a few times. The CDR3 nucleotides read TGTGCCAGTAGTATGTCCCGGGACAGGGATGATCAGCCCCAGCATTTT. Protein product: CASSMSRDRDDQPQHF. J is TRBJ1-5 and V is TRBV19, with 9 bases matching TRBD1. With V trimmed by 3 bases and J by 5 bases, 8 bases remained unmatched. CDR1 LNHDA and CDR2 SQIVND come from the germline V gene (reference sequence). The CDR3 runs 16 residues.

This clonotype was seen ten or more times. The genes are TRBV11-2 and TRBJ2-5; D uncertain. CDR1 is SGHAT, CDR2 FQNNGV, per germline. The CDR3 has 14 residues. V gave up 0 bases and J gave up 4 bases, with 9 bases separating them. The CDR3 sequence: CASSLDPAVETQYF. DNA of the CDR3: TGTGCCAGCAGCTTAGATCCCGCCGTAGAGACCCAGTACTTC.

This clonotype was observed at least ten times. The genes are TRBV27 and TRBJ2-3; TRBD1 matches 11 bases. Germline values: CDR1 MNHEY, CDR2 SMNVEV (reference sequence). With V trimmed by 6 bases and J by 2 bases, 7 bases remained unmatched. The CDR3 runs to 16 residues. The DNA for the CDR3 is TGTGCCAGCAGGCGGGACAGGGGGTTCCCCACAGATACGCAGTATTTT. Amino acids: CASRRDRGFPTDTQYF.

The sample holds a few counts of this clonotype. The chain couples TRBV20-1 to TRBJ1-4; possible D gene TRBD1, 5 bases. Germline V CDR1 and CDR2: DFQATT, SNEGSKA (reference sequence). The CDR3 extends over 14 amino acids. Trimming removed 7 bases from V and 7 bases from J, with 19 bases in between. CDR3 in DNA: TGCAGTGTTGGTACAGGCTTTCCTAGTGAAAAACTGTTTTTT. Translated, it gives CSVGTGFPSEKLFF.

This clonotype was seen at least ten times. V gene TRBV10-3 combines with J gene TRBJ2-7; 7 nucleotides agree with TRBD2. CDR1 ENHRY and CDR2 SYGVKD come from the germline V gene. The CDR3 contains 17 residues. V lost 4 bases to trimming and J lost 6 bases; unmatched junction nucleotides: 18. The CDR3, as DNA: TGTGCCATCAGTGGGCCCTTTAACCCCGGGGGGTCTTCCGAGCAGTACTTC. This translates into CAISGPFNPGGSSEQYF.

In this sample, this clonotype turned up many times. The chain uses TRBV2 and TRBJ2-1; D not certain. Germline loops: CDR1 SNHLY, CDR2 FYNNEI. The CDR3 loop spans 14 amino acids. Deletions cut 1 base from V and 3 bases from J, with 7 bases between. CDR3 residues: CASSEGAYYNEQFF. In nucleotides, the CDR3 is TGTGCCAGCAGTGAAGGGGCTTACTACAATGAGCAGTTCTTC.

This clonotype came up many times. The chain uses TRBV2 and TRBJ1-1; D uncertain. Germline assignment: CDR1 SNHLY and CDR2 FYNNEI. V lost 1 base and J lost 2, with 5 bases in between. There are 13 residues in the CDR3. DNA of the CDR3: TGTGCCAGCAGTGAAGACGCCAACACTGAAGCTTTCTTT. Its translation is CASSEDANTEAFF.

This clonotype has ten or more counts. V is TRBV7-9 and J is TRBJ2-3; the D is unclear. V dropped 0 bases and J dropped 4 bases, with 8 bases sitting between them. Germline-derived CDR1 and CDR2 are SEHNR and FQNEAQ (reference sequence). The CDR3 totals 14 residues. CDR3 nucleotide sequence: TGTGCCAGCAGCTTAGCTTTGGACCCAGATACGCAGTATTTT. Encoded protein: CASSLALDPDTQYF.

In this sample, this clonotype turned up many times. The chain recombines TRBV11-3 with TRBJ2-5, with a tentative D call TRBD2 (5 bases). Trimming shortened V by 7 bases and J by 5 bases, and 20 bases separated the two germline ends. Germline CDR1 and CDR2: SGHNT and YENEEA. The CDR3 has 15 residues. The CDR3 bases are TGTGCCAGCACTGCGACCGGGATTTTAGGCGAGACCCAGTACTTC. It is translated as CASTATGILGETQYF.

This clonotype has only a few counts. The chain couples TRBV6-1 to TRBJ2-1; TRBD2 aligns across 10 bases. CDR1 is MNHNS and CDR2 is SASEGT in the germline V gene. The CDR3 runs 18 residues. Trimming at V came to 6 bases and at J to 2 bases, leaving 13 bases not matched to a gene. The CDR3 DNA follows: TGTGCCAGCAGCGAACCTAGCGGGAGCGGGGGACCCTACAATGAGCAGTTCTTC. Protein: CASSEPSGSGGPYNEQFF.

The V gene is TRBV25-1, the J gene TRBJ1-2; D remains unclear. Germline-derived CDR1 and CDR2 are MGHDK and SYGVNS. The V gene lost 4 bases and the J gene lost 4 bases, with 19 bases spanning the gap. The CDR3 runs to 16 residues. The CDR3 sequence: CASSAPPGGRSYGYTF. The CDR3, as DNA: TGTGCCAGCAGTGCCCCCCCGGGAGGGCGAAGCTATGGCTACACCTTC.

As to this clonotype: A much larger clone sits a single nucleotide away, making a read error possible. The chain's CDR3 is CASGLALRNTGAFF. The CDR3, as DNA: TGTGCTAGTGGTTTGGCCCTAAGGAACACTGGAGCTTTCTTT. This rearrangement joins TRBV12-5 to TRBJ1-1; D remains ambiguous. Germline V lookup: CDR1 LGHNT, CDR2 FRNRAP. The CDR3 sequence is 14 residues long.

This clonotype was seen repeatedly, ten times or more. The chain carries TRBV12-3 or TRBV12-4 and TRBJ2-1; D ambiguous. This CDR3 region has 15 residues. V was trimmed by 8 bases and J by 0 bases, leaving 14 bases between them. The CDR3 coding sequence is TGTGCCAGCTTACCCGGATGGGGCTCCTACAATGAGCAGTTCTTC. It codes for CASLPGWGSYNEQFF.

This clonotype was detected only a few times. This chain links TRBV4-1 with TRBJ2-3, with D hard to call. V dropped 0 bases and J dropped 1 base, with 8 bases sitting between them. The germline CDR1 and CDR2 sequences are MGHRA and YSYEKL. This CDR3 contains 15 residues. The CDR3 reads CASSQDGVGTDTQYF. CDR3 nucleotides: TGCGCCAGCAGCCAAGATGGGGTAGGCACAGATACGCAGTATTTT.

The CDR3 region has the DNA TGCAGTGCTAGAGATGACTCCGCGAGCGGGGAGCTGTTTTTT. Encoded protein: CSARDDSASGELFF. The chain has TRBV20-1 and TRBJ2-2; D is unclear. V lost 0 bases, J lost 7 bases, and 12 bases lay in between. The CDR3 runs to 14 residues. Germline CDR1 is DFQATT and CDR2 is SNEGSKA (reference sequence).

V gene TRBV7-9 combines with J gene TRBJ2-7; 12 nucleotides align to TRBD2. V shed 5 bases and J 6 bases; nucleotides not matched to a gene: 5. The CDR3 consists of 14 residues. In germline, CDR1 is SEHNR, CDR2 FQNEAQ (reference sequence). The CDR3 reads CASSTSGRISEQYF. For the CDR3, the DNA is TGTGCCAGCAGCACTAGCGGGAGGATTAGCGAGCAGTACTTC. The complete variable domain, with remaining parts taken from reference TRBV7-9 and TRBJ2-7, reads DTGVSQNPRHKITKRGQNVTFRCDPISEHNRLYWYRQTLGQGPEFLTYFQNEAQLEKSRLLSDRFSAERPKGSFSTLEIQRTEQGDSAMYLCASSTSGRISEQYFGPGTRLTVT.

This clonotype appeared a few times. The chain joins TRBV19 to TRBJ1-1; D perhaps matches TRBD1 (5 bases). CDR1 LNHDA and CDR2 SQIVND come from the germline V gene (reference sequence). V was pared by 4 bases and J by 4 bases, with 13 bases between. This CDR3 has 14 residues. The CDR3 is CASSKGQGSTEAFF. CDR3 in DNA: TGTGCCAGTAGTAAAGGTCAGGGATCCACTGAAGCTTTCTTT.

This chain joins TRBV6-1 and TRBJ2-7; tentative D call: TRBD2 (7 bases). V gave up 3 bases and J gave up 6 bases, with 36 bases separating them. Germline values: CDR1 MNHNS, CDR2 SASEGT. The CDR3 loop spans 21 amino acids. Here the CDR3 DNA reads TGTGCCAGCAGTGACGGGACGGGGGGCACGACGTCCTTGCGGGAGATGGTCGAGCAGTACTTC. Residues: CASSDGTGGTTSLREMVEQYF.

This clonotype was recorded many times. The DNA for the CDR3 is TGTGCCAGCAGTTACCAGCTGAACACTGAAGCTTTCTTT. Translation gives CASSYQLNTEAFF. The rearrangement links TRBV6-1 to TRBJ1-1; no definite D call. Germline V gene data show CDR1 as MNHNS and CDR2 as SASEGT. The CDR3 sequence is 13 residues long. V was cut by 5 bases and J by 0 bases, with 7 bases left in between.